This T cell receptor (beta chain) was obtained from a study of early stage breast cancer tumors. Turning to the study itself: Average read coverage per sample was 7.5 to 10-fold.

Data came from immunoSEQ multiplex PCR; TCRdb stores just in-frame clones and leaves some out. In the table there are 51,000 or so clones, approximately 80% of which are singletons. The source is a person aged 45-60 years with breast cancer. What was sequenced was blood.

The chain's CDR3 is CASSLGNPGNTIYF. In nucleotides, the CDR3 is TGTGCCAGCAGTTTGGGGAATCCTGGAAACACCATATATTTT. This sequence joins TRBV2 and TRBJ1-3; no firm D call. Germline V gives CDR1 SNHLY, CDR2 FYNNEI. Trimming took 5 bases from V and 2 from J, leaving 10 bases between them. The CDR3 has 14 residues.